The 16 T cell receptor beta chains below were found in one sample sequenced in a study of blood T cell repertoires in COVID-19. Assay: immunoSEQ multiplex PCR; the TCRdb copy retains only in-frame clones and omits some. The sample records some 270,000 clones, roughly nine tenths being singletons. Sequenced: peripheral blood. Receptor source: a woman between 35 and 50 years old who had recovered from COVID-19.

This clone was recorded once. The V gene is TRBV6-6, the J gene TRBJ2-3; perhaps TRBD2 as D (7 bases). The CDR3 has 14 amino acids. V was cut by 5 bases and J by 6 bases, with 15 bases left in between. Germline-derived CDR1 and CDR2 are MNHNY and SVGAGI (reference sequence). The CDR3 nucleotides read TGTGCCAGCAGTCTAGGGGGGGGATCCGATACGCAGTATTTT. Protein sequence: CASSLGGGSDTQYF.

The chain uses TRBV9 and TRBJ2-3; maybe TRBD2 (6 bases). Trimming stripped 3 bases from V and 2 bases from J, with 13 bases between. Germline V gives CDR1 SGDLS, CDR2 YYNGEE. The CDR3 is made up of 15 amino acids. CDR3 coding DNA: TGTGCCAGCAGCGCGGCCCGGGGGTACACAGATACGCAGTATTTT. Translating gives CASSAARGYTDTQYF.

The rearrangement joins TRBV6-1 to TRBJ1-2; 8 bases fit TRBD1. With V trimmed by 4 bases and J by 2 bases, 9 bases remained unmatched. This CDR3 has 16 residues. Looked up from germline, CDR1 is MNHNS and CDR2 is SASEGT. For the CDR3, the DNA is TGTGCCAGCAGTGTGACCGCTGACAGGGGAAACTATGGCTACACCTTC. Translating it yields CASSVTADRGNYGYTF.

This clone was seen only once. The chain has TRBV30 and TRBJ2-2; D is perhaps TRBD2 (5 bases). V was shortened by 3 bases and J by 7 bases, with 15 bases between the two germline ends. The germline V gene has CDR1 GTSNPN and CDR2 SVGIG (reference sequence). The CDR3 spans 14 residues. In DNA, the CDR3 is TGTGCCTGGAGCCGGGAAGATTGGAGCGGGGAGCTGTTTTTT. Translated: CAWSREDWSGELFF.

A single count supports this clone. V is TRBV29-1 and J is TRBJ2-1; TRBD2 agrees at 8 bases. The CDR3 spans 15 residues. Trimming removed 4 bases from V and 2 bases from J; junction bases left unmatched: 7. Germline V gives CDR1 SQVTM, CDR2 ANQGSEA. CDR3 residues: CSVVTLAGPYNEQFF. In DNA form, the CDR3 reads TGCAGCGTTGTAACCCTAGCGGGTCCCTACAATGAGCAGTTCTTC.

The DNA for the CDR3 is TGCAGTGCTAGTGTTGAGGGGACTAGCGGGGGACTCGAGCAGTACTTC. Translating it yields CSASVEGTSGGLEQYF. The chain recombines TRBV20-1 with TRBJ2-7; 14 nucleotides align to TRBD2. The CDR3 covers 16 residues. V lost 3 bases, J lost 6 bases, and 10 bases stayed unmatched. Germline V gene sequence: CDR1 DFQATT, CDR2 SNEGSKA (reference sequence).

This clone has a single count. V is TRBV3-1 (or the pseudogene TRBV3-2) and J is TRBJ1-1; D is unresolved. V was trimmed by 0 bases and J by 4 bases, leaving 12 bases between them. Germline lookup yields CDR1 LGHDT and CDR2 YNNKEL (reference sequence). The CDR3 is made up of 15 amino acids. CDR3 sequence: CASSQEPGSGTEAFF. The CDR3, as DNA: TGTGCCAGCAGCCAAGAACCCGGGAGCGGCACTGAAGCTTTCTTT.

This clone was recorded only once. This chain connects TRBV27 to TRBJ2-1, with TRBD2 matching over 8 bases. CDR1 and CDR2 from the germline V gene are MNHEY and SMNVEV (reference sequence). The CDR3 totals 14 residues. Trimming cost V 5 bases and J 10 bases; bases outside gene matches: 10. The CDR3 protein is CASSNGAGVVEQFF. The CDR3 region has the DNA TGTGCCAGCAGTAACGGAGCGGGAGTTGTAGAGCAGTTCTTC.

This clone was counted a few times. The chain carries TRBV27 and TRBJ1-5, with D unresolved. The germline CDR1 and CDR2 sequences are MNHEY and SMNVEV (reference sequence). Trimming removed 4 bases from V and 0 bases from J, with 16 bases in between. This CDR3 region has 17 residues. In DNA form, the CDR3 reads TGTGCCAGCAGTTACAGAACCCCTCGGTATAGCAATCAGCCCCAGCATTTT. Protein product: CASSYRTPRYSNQPQHF.

CDR3 DNA sequence: TGCGCCAGCAGCTTGGGACCGGGGGGGCGCGACACCGGGGAGCTGTTTTTT. Its translation: CASSLGPGGRDTGELFF. The chain employs TRBV5-1 and TRBJ2-2; 8 bases are shared with TRBD2. The germline gives CDR1 SGHRS, CDR2 YFSETQ. The CDR3 is 17 residues long. Unmatched junction bases numbered 7, after V lost 0 bases and J lost 3 bases.

This rearrangement joins TRBV10-3 to TRBJ2-1, with D possibly matching TRBD2 (6 bases). V gave up 5 bases and J gave up 7 bases, with 18 bases separating them. The germline gives CDR1 ENHRY, CDR2 SYGVKD. There are 15 residues in the CDR3. The CDR3 sequence: CAISSPETRTNEQFF. The CDR3 DNA sequence: TGTGCCATCAGTTCCCCCGAGACTAGAACAAATGAGCAGTTCTTC.

About this clone itself: Other DNA sequences from this sample encode an identical CDR3 as well. The J gene is TRBJ1-1, the V gene TRBV5-1; no firm D call. The V and J ends lost 3 bases and 1 base respectively, with 4 bases between them. Germline-derived CDR1 and CDR2 are SGHRS and YFSETQ. This CDR3 region has 12 residues. The CDR3 region has the DNA TGCGCCAGCAGCTCAGGGAACACTGAAGCTTTCTTT. Translating it yields CASSSGNTEAFF.

The chain employs TRBV10-3 and TRBJ2-2; TRBD2 is a possible D gene (5 bases). Deletions cut 11 bases from V and 5 bases from J, with 24 bases between. CDR1 is ENHRY, CDR2 SYGVKD, per germline. This CDR3 has 16 residues. The CDR3: CASWGRRSRGTGELFF. The CDR3 bases are TGTGCCTCATGGGGTAGAAGATCCCGCGGGACCGGGGAGCTGTTTTTT.

This chain links TRBV9 with TRBJ2-2; possibly TRBD1 for D (5 bases). This CDR3 region has 15 residues. Germline V gives CDR1 SGDLS, CDR2 YYNGEE. V lost 6 bases and J lost 1, with 13 bases in between. The CDR3 sequence: CASTLGQGNTGELFF. In DNA form, the CDR3 reads TGTGCCAGCACTCTCGGACAAGGGAACACCGGGGAGCTGTTTTTT.

V gene TRBV10-3 combines with J gene TRBJ2-1, with 8 bases lining up with TRBD1. The CDR3 spans 13 residues. V lost 5 bases, J lost 9 bases, and 6 bases stayed unmatched. Germline assignment: CDR1 ENHRY and CDR2 SYGVKD. CDR3 amino acids: CAISQGAPREQFF. CDR3 coding DNA: TGTGCCATCAGTCAGGGGGCGCCTCGTGAGCAGTTCTTC.

The CDR3 bases are TGTGCCAGCAGCCCAACAGGGAGAAAAAATCAGCCCCAGCATTTT. It translates to CASSPTGRKNQPQHF. The chain is built from TRBV28 and TRBJ1-5, with D maybe TRBD1 (6 bases). CDR1 MDHEN and CDR2 SYDVKM come from the germline V gene. There are 15 residues in the CDR3. Trimming took off 6 bases at V and 4 bases at J, with 16 bases between the two ends.